Listed below are T cell receptor beta chains from one sample, sequenced in a study of T cell changes during pregnancy in multiple sclerosis. Generated by immunoSEQ multiplex PCR, the TCRdb table keeps only in-frame clones and is missing some. The sample holds around 80,000 clones, 90% to 95% seen once. The sample consisted of peripheral blood, taken before pregnancy. These receptors were collected from a female donor with multiple sclerosis, enrolled in a pregnancy study. Each CDR3 is given with its conserved first and last residue. The D gene is left open where the match is weak. Clone size is shown for a subset of rows, as once, few, many or a class of expanded clone.

V: TRBV9
D: TRBD1
size: .
J: TRBJ1-2
CDR3: CASSVEGGDNYGYTF
DNA: TGTGCCAGCAGCGTAGAAGGGGGCGATAACTATGGCTACACCTTC

V: TRBV4-1
D: .
size: .
J: TRBJ2-1
CDR3: CASSQGSEVNNEQFF
DNA: TGCGCCAGCAGCCAAGGTTCAGAAGTAAACAATGAGCAGTTCTTC

V: TRBV10-3
D: TRBD1
size: .
J: TRBJ1-1
CDR3: CAIIGTGGLAFF
DNA: TGTGCCATCATTGGGACAGGGGGCTTGGCTTTCTTT

V: TRBV19
D: TRBD1
size: .
J: TRBJ1-5
CDR3: CASSVGTGGRQPQHF
DNA: TGTGCCAGTAGTGTTGGGACAGGGGGGAGGCAGCCCCAGCATTTT

V: TRBV6-5
D: .
size: .
J: TRBJ1-2
CDR3: CASSYSQGTGGYTF
DNA: TGTGCCAGCAGTTACTCGCAGGGGACGGGAGGCTACACCTTC

V: TRBV7-9
D: TRBD2
size: .
J: TRBJ2-1
CDR3: CASSSSLAGVAHEQFF
DNA: TGTGCCAGCAGCTCGTCTCTAGCGGGGGTTGCCCATGAGCAGTTCTTC

V: TRBV2
D: TRBD1
size: .
J: TRBJ1-2
CDR3: CASRGTGHERYYGYTF
DNA: TGTGCCAGCAGGGGGACAGGGCATGAGCGTTACTATGGCTACACCTTC

V: TRBV7-3
D: TRBD1
size: once
J: TRBJ2-7
CDR3: CASSLGTGGAYEQYF
DNA: TGTGCCAGCAGCCTTGGGACAGGAGGCGCCTACGAGCAGTACTTC

V: TRBV4-1
D: .
size: .
J: TRBJ1-5
CDR3: CASSHLGVRGQPQHF
DNA: TGCGCCAGCAGCCATCTAGGAGTACGAGGTCAGCCCCAGCATTTT

V: TRBV29-1
D: TRBD2
size: .
J: TRBJ2-5
CDR3: CSTGGLQETQYF
DNA: TGCAGCACGGGGGGACTACAAGAGACCCAGTACTTC

V: TRBV5-1
D: TRBD1
size: .
J: TRBJ1-2
CDR3: CASSLAEGAMANYGYTF
DNA: TGCGCCAGCAGCTTGGCCGAGGGGGCGATGGCTAACTATGGCTACACCTTC

V: TRBV2
D: TRBD1
size: .
J: TRBJ2-1
CDR3: CASTGTGGLGEQFF
DNA: TGTGCCAGCACCGGGACAGGGGGTTTGGGGGAGCAGTTCTTC

V: TRBV10-3
D: .
size: .
J: TRBJ2-1
CDR3: CAISESIPLTGEGNEQFF
DNA: TGTGCCATCAGTGAGTCGATTCCCCTGACGGGGGAAGGCAATGAGCAGTTCTTC

V: TRBV5-1
D: TRBD1
size: .
J: TRBJ2-5
CDR3: CASSSTGGSVQETQYF
DNA: TGCGCCAGCAGCTCCACAGGGGGATCAGTCCAAGAGACCCAGTACTTC

V: TRBV19
D: .
size: .
J: TRBJ1-3
CDR3: CASSIGHLSSPGNTIYF
DNA: TGTGCCAGTAGTATAGGACACCTCTCCAGTCCTGGAAACACCATATATTTT

V: TRBV15
D: .
size: .
J: TRBJ1-1
CDR3: CATSRGLGTINTEAFF
DNA: TGTGCCACCAGCAGAGGGTTAGGGACTATTAACACTGAAGCTTTCTTT

V: TRBV6-4
D: .
size: .
J: TRBJ1-6
CDR3: CASSEDVGSPLHF
DNA: TGTGCCAGCAGTGAAGATGTCGGGTCACCCCTCCACTTT